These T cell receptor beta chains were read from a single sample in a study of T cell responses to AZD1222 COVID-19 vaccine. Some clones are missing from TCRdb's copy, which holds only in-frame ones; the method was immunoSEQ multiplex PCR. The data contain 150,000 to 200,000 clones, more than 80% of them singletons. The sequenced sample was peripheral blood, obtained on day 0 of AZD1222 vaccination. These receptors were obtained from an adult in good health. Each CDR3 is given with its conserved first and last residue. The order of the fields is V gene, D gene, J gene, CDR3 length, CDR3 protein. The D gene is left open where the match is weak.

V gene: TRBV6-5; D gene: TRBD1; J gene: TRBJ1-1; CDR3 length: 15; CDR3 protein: CASSYRTGLNTEAFF
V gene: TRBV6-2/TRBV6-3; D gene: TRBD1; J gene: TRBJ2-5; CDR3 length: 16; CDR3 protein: CASSYGAGGGQETQYF
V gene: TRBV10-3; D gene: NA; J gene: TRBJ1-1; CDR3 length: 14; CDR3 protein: CAIAWGGAGTEAFF
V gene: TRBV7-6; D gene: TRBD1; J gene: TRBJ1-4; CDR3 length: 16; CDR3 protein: CASSGTWGTGVAKLFF
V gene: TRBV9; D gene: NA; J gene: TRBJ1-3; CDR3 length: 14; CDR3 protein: CASSVDRTGNTIYF
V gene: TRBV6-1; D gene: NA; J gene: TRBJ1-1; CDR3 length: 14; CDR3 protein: CASSELSPNTEAFF
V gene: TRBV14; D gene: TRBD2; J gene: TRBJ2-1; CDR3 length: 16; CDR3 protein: CASSRALAVTGNEQFF
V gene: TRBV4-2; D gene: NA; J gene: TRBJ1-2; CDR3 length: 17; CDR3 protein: CASSQVQGSGGGYGYTF
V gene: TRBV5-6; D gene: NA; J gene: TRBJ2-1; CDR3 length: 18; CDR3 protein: CASSGINSPLREYNEQFF
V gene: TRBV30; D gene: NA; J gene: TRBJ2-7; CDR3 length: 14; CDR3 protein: CAWSPLTVSYEQYF
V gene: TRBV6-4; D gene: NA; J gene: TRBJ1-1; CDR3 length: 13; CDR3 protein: CASSVVMGTEAFF
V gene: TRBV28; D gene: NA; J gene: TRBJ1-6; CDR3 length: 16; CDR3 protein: CASTHTEGLGNSPLHF
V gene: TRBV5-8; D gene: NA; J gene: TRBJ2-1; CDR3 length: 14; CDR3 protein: CASSLEGRDNEQFF
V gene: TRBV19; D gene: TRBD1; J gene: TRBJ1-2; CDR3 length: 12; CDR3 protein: CASSPTGIGYTF
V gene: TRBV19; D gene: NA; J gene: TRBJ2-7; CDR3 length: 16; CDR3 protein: CASSIGGRATTYEQYF
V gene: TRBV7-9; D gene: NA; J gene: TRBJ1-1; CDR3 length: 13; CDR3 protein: CASSKDTNTEAFF
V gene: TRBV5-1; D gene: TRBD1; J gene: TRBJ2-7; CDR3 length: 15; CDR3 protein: CASSLGSGGSNEQYF
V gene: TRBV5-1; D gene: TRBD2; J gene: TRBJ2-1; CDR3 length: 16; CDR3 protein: CASSLDRTSGRSEQFF
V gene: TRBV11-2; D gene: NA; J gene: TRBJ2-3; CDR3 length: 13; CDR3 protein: CASSLLGVYTQYF
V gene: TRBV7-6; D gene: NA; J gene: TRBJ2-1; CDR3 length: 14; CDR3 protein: CASSLGLGDNEQFF
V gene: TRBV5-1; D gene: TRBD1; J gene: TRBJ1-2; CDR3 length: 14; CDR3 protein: CASSLEGQGRGYTF
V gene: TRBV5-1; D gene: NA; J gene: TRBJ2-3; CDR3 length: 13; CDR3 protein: CASSPLSTDTQYF
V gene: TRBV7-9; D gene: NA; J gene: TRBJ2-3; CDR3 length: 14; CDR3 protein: CASSFWTSTDTQYF
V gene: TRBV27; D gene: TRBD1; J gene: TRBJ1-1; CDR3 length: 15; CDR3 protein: CPSLSMGTEDTEAFF
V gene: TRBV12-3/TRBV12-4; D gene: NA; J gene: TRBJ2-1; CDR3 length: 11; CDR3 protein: CASSLQYEQFF
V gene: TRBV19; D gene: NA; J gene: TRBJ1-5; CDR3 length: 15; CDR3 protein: CASSIAGGGTQPQHF
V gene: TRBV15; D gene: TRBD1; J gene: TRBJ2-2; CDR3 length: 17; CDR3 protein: CATSSTNPQGAAGELFF
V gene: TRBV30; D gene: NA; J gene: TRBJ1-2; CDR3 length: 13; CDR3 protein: CAWNPGGDYGYTF
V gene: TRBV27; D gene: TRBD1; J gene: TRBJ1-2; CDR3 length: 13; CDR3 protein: CASSFPTGWGYTF
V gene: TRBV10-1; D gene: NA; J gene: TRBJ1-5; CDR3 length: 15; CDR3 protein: CASRPNGWGNQPQHF
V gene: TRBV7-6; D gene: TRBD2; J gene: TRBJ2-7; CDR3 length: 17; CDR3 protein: CASSLAGAGEVSYEQYF
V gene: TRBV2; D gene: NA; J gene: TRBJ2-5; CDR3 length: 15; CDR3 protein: CASSGGGVVGETQYF
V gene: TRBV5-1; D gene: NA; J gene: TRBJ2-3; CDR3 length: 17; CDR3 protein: CASSLERGASFTDTQYF
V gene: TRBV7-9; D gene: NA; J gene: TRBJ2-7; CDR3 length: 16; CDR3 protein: CASSPASKTGTYEQYF
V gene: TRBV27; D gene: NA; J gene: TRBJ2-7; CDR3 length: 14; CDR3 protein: CASSLPGRSYEQYF
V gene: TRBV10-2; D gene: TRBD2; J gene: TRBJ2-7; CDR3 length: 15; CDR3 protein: CASSYDTSGSYEQYF
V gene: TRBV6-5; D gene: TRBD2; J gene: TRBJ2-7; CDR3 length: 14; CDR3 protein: CASRVGGSTYEQYF
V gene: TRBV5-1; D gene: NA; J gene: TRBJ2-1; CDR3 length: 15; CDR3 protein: CASSLGGLALDEQFF
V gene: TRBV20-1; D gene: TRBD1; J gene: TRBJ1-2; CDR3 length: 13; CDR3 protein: CSASFGDSYGYTF
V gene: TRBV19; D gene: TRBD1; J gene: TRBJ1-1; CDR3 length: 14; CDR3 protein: CASTGTGYGTEAFF
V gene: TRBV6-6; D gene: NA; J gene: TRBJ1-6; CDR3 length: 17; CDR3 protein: CASSQTDFYAYNSPLHF
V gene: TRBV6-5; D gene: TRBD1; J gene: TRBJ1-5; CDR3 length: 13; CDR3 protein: CASRGTGGQPQHF
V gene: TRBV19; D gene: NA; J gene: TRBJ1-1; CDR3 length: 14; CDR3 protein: CASSITGLNTEAFF
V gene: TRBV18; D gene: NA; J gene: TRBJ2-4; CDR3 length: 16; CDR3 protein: CASSPQERLAKNIQYF
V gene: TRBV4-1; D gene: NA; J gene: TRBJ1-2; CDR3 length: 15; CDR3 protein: CASSQDVGNSYGYTF